The 14 T cell receptor beta chains below were found in one sample sequenced in a study of T cell responses to AZD1222 COVID-19 vaccine (dated by TCRdb to the early 2020s). Library creation used the immunoSEQ multiplex PCR assay. TCRdb provides this immuneACCESS table in a form limited to in-frame rearrangements. Some clones are lacking; in checked studies, under half of them reflect an unresolved V gene, and why the rest are absent is not known. The sample data list about 150,000 clones, and around 89% of these were observed just once. 3% to 3.5% of the sample is taken by the ten largest. According to the study, the label for this sample's time point signals: baseline before first vaccination. This specimen's treatment or condition label, per the study, means: meningococcal conjugate vaccine given as trial control. Sequencing used peripheral blood, obtained on day 0 of MenACWY control vaccination. Receptor source: an adult in good health.

This sequence joins TRBV5-1 and TRBJ1-2, with D possibly TRBD1 on 5 matching bases. Germline assignment: CDR1 SGHRS and CDR2 YFSETQ. Trimming cost V 0 bases and J 4 bases, with 16 bases left between them. The CDR3 sequence is 16 residues long. As DNA, the CDR3 is TGCGCCAGCAGCTTGGGGGTCGGGCAGGGTGGCTATGGCTACACCTTC. Its translation is CASSLGVGQGGYGYTF.

This clone was seen just once. The chain is built from TRBV19 and TRBJ1-5; D unclear. Per the germline V gene, CDR1 is LNHDA and CDR2 is SQIVND (reference sequence). Trimming stripped 4 bases from V and 7 bases from J, with 11 bases between. This CDR3 comprises 13 residues. CDR3 protein: CASSTEGRQPQHF. Here the CDR3 DNA reads TGTGCCAGTAGTACTGAAGGAAGACAGCCCCAGCATTTT.

The chain has TRBV19 and TRBJ2-2; a possible D gene is TRBD2 (5 bases). This CDR3 comprises 20 residues. Germline CDR1 reads LNHDA; CDR2 reads SQIVND (reference sequence). With 7 bases removed from V and 0 bases from J, the gap between germline ends came to 27 bases. Here the CDR3 DNA reads TGTGCCAGTATCGGGATAAGATCCGGTCCTAGCAGTTCGAACACCGGGGAGCTGTTTTTT. Amino acids: CASIGIRSGPSSSNTGELFF.

The V call is TRBV19, the J call TRBJ2-1, with 7 positions matching TRBD2. The CDR3 contains 16 residues. CDR1 is LNHDA and CDR2 is SQIVND in the germline V gene (reference sequence). V lost 3 bases to trimming and J lost 3 bases; unmatched junction nucleotides: 8. The CDR3 reads CASSIPGRELYNEQFF. CDR3 sequence (DNA): TGTGCCAGTAGTATCCCGGGGAGGGAGCTCTACAATGAGCAGTTCTTC. Based on the CDR3 plus reference TRBV19 and TRBJ2-1, the full variable domain is DGGITQSPKYLFRKEGQNVTLSCEQNLNHDAMYWYRQDPGQGLRLIYYSQIVNDFQKGDIAEGYSVSREKKESFPLTVTSAQKNPTAFYLCASSIPGRELYNEQFFGPGTRLTVL.

CDR3 in amino acids: CASSLARGSNEKLFF. CDR3 nucleotides: TGTGCCAGCAGCTTGGCCAGGGGCAGTAATGAAAAACTGTTTTTT. This sequence joins TRBV5-4 and TRBJ1-4, with D perhaps TRBD1 (6 bases). V was shortened by 0 bases and J by 4 bases, with 10 bases between the two germline ends. The CDR3 consists of 15 residues. The germline V gene encodes CDR1 SGHNT and CDR2 YYREEE (reference sequence). Combining the CDR3 with reference TRBV5-4 and TRBJ1-4 gives the whole variable domain ETGVTQSPTHLIKTRGQQVTLRCSSQSGHNTVSWYQQALGQGPQFIFQYYREEENGRGNFPPRFSGLQFPNYSSELNVNALELDDSALYLCASSLARGSNEKLFFGSGTQLSVL.

This rearrangement joins TRBV5-1 to TRBJ2-5; TRBD1 is a possible D gene (6 bases). The length of the CDR3 is 13 residues. V was cut by 0 bases and J by 5 bases, with 8 bases left in between. Germline loops: CDR1 SGHRS, CDR2 YFSETQ. The CDR3 protein is CASSLGDRETQYF. The CDR3 DNA reads as TGCGCCAGCAGCTTGGGAGACAGGGAGACCCAGTACTTC. Looking up the rest from reference TRBV5-1 and TRBJ2-5 gives the full variable domain: KAGVTQTPRYLIKTRGQQVTLSCSPISGHRSVSWYQQTPGQGLQFLFEYFSETQRNKGNFPGRFSGRQFSNSRSEMNVSTLELGDSALYLCASSLGDRETQYFGPGTRLLVL.

The V gene is TRBV7-2, the J gene TRBJ2-3, with a weak D call TRBD2 (6 bases). The germline CDR1 and CDR2 sequences are SGHTA and FQGNSA. V was shortened by 3 bases and J by 7 bases, with 14 bases between the two germline ends. The CDR3 covers 14 residues. The CDR3 region has the DNA TGTGCCAGCAGCTTCGGCGGGGTGGGGAATACGCAGTATTTT. It yields the protein CASSFGGVGNTQYF.

The chain has TRBV10-3 and TRBJ2-3; D assignment may be TRBD1 or TRBD2 (5 bases each). V lost 3 bases and J 5 bases, leaving 15 bases between the germline ends. From germline, CDR1 is ENHRY and CDR2 SYGVKD. CDR3 length equals 15 residues. CDR3 sequence reads: CAISDDSRGGDTQYF. DNA of the CDR3: TGTGCCATCAGTGACGACAGCCGGGGTGGAGATACGCAGTATTTT.

The chain links TRBV7-2 to TRBJ1-2, with 9 nucleotides matching TRBD1. Germline CDR1 and CDR2: SGHTA and FQGNSA. The CDR3 consists of 15 residues. Trimming cost V 1 base and J 6 bases; bases outside gene matches: 6. The DNA of the CDR3 is TGTGCCAGCAGCTTAGGGGTCGGGACAGGGCATGGCTACACCTTC. It yields the protein CASSLGVGTGHGYTF. Supplemented by reference TRBV7-2 and TRBJ1-2, the full variable domain reads GAGVSQSPSNKVTEKGKDVELRCDPISGHTALYWYRQSLGQGLEFLIYFQGNSAPDKSGLPSDRFSAERTGGSVSTLTIQRTQQEDSAVYLCASSLGVGTGHGYTFGSGTRLTVV.

The chain recombines TRBV7-9 with TRBJ1-2, with a possible D match to TRBD1 (5 bases). The CDR3 contains 15 residues. Trimming left V 5 bases short and J 8 bases short, with 21 bases between. The V gene's germline CDR1 is SEHNR and CDR2 FQNEAQ (reference sequence). The CDR3 DNA is TGTGCCAGCAGCCCCCCTGGTGTGGGGCAAGGAGGCTACACCTTC. It translates to CASSPPGVGQGGYTF. The full variable domain, with the rest looked up from reference TRBV7-9 and TRBJ1-2, is DTGVSQNPRHKITKRGQNVTFRCDPISEHNRLYWYRQTLGQGPEFLTYFQNEAQLEKSRLLSDRFSAERPKGSFSTLEIQRTEQGDSAMYLCASSPPGVGQGGYTFGSGTRLTVV.

This chain uses TRBV30 with TRBJ1-4; perhaps TRBD1 as D (6 bases). This CDR3 comprises 14 residues. The germline CDR1 and CDR2 sequences are GTSNPN and SVGIG (reference sequence). The V end lost 1 base, the J end lost 8 bases, and 14 bases lay between the germline ends. The CDR3 bases are TGTGCCTGGAGTGCGGGGGGGGCGGGCGAAAAACTGTTTTTT. This gives the protein CAWSAGGAGEKLFF.

This clone was recorded once. This chain uses TRBV2 with TRBJ2-1; 12 nucleotides agree with TRBD2. After removal of 2 bases from V and 4 bases from J, the junction contained 9 bases not matched to a gene. Germline assignment: CDR1 SNHLY and CDR2 FYNNEI. The CDR3 spans 18 residues. Here the CDR3 DNA reads TGTGCCAGCAGTGAATACGGTTCTAGCGGGAGGGTTTACAATGAGCAGTTCTTC. Amino acid sequence: CASSEYGSSGRVYNEQFF.

The chain employs TRBV6-6 and TRBJ2-2, with 8 bases matching TRBD1. This CDR3 comprises 15 residues. Germline values: CDR1 MNHNY, CDR2 SVGAGI (reference sequence). The J segment lost 5 bases and the V segment lost 2 bases, leaving 4 bases of the junction unmatched. The CDR3 here is CASSYGDRSTGELFF. The CDR3 DNA sequence: TGTGCCAGCAGTTACGGGGACAGGAGTACCGGGGAGCTGTTTTTT.

Comments on this clone: Germline is not matched at one junction end, which may reflect a read error. The chain carries TRBV2 and TRBJ2-7; TRBD2 agrees at 8 bases. Germline-derived CDR1 and CDR2 are SNHLY and FYNNEI. There are 13 residues in the CDR3. The CDR3 DNA sequence: TGTGCCAGCAGACCGCCCAGCGGGGGCAGAATTTGGTTC. The encoded protein is CASRPPSGGRIWF.